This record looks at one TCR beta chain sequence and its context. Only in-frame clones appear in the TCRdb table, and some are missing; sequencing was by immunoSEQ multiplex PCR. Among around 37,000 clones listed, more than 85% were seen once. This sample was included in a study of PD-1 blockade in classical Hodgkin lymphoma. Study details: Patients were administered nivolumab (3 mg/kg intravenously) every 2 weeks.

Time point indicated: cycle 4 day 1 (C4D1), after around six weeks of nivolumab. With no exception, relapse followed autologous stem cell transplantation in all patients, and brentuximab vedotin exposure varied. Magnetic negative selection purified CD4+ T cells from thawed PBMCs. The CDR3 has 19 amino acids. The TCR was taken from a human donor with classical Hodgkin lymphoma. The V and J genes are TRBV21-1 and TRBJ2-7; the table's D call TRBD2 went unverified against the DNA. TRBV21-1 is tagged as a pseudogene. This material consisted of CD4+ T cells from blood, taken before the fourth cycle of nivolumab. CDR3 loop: CASSKPLWEDSGSRDEQYF. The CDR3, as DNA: TGTGCCAGCAGCAAACCCCTTTGGGAAGATAGCGGGAGTCGCGACGAGCAGTACTTC.